The rows below give T cell receptor beta chains drawn from one sample of a study of shared clonotypes between healthy human individuals. TCRdb keeps only in-frame clones here, not all; method: immunoSEQ multiplex PCR. The data contain about 470,000 clones, around 75% of them seen just once; the ten biggest clones take up around 13%. The specimen sequenced was PBMCs. The receptors come from a woman in her thirties or forties in good health. Some clones in this sample may be carry-over from other donors' samples. Each CDR3 is given with its conserved first and last residue. A D gene is named only where the DNA matches it firmly. Clone size appears in some rows only: once, few, many, or a class for an expanded clone.

len: 15; d_gene: NA; v_gene: TRBV19; abundance: NA; j_gene: TRBJ2-3; CDR3nt: TGTGCCAGTACGCCGGACTCCCTTAGCACAGATACGCAGTATTTT; CDR3aa: CASTPDSLSTDTQYF
len: 15; d_gene: TRBD2; v_gene: TRBV11-3; abundance: NA; j_gene: TRBJ2-5; CDR3nt: TGTGCCAGCAGCCTTCGGACTAGCGGGATGGAGACCCAGTACTTC; CDR3aa: CASSLRTSGMETQYF
len: 15; d_gene: NA; v_gene: TRBV7-8; abundance: NA; j_gene: TRBJ1-3; CDR3nt: TGTGCCAGCAGCTTAGAGTATACCCCTGGAAACACCATATATTTT; CDR3aa: CASSLEYTPGNTIYF
len: 16; d_gene: TRBD2; v_gene: TRBV30; abundance: NA; j_gene: TRBJ2-1; CDR3nt: TGTGCCTGGAGCGTACGACTAGCGGGAGCGGGAAATGAGCAGTTCTTC; CDR3aa: CAWSVRLAGAGNEQFF
len: 13; d_gene: NA; v_gene: TRBV6-5; abundance: NA; j_gene: TRBJ1-1; CDR3nt: TGTGCCAGCAGTTACGGGCAGGGGACCTCGGCTTTCTTT; CDR3aa: CASSYGQGTSAFF
len: 17; d_gene: NA; v_gene: TRBV9; abundance: NA; j_gene: TRBJ2-7; CDR3nt: TGTGCCAGCAGCACATCACTCCCAGAATCGGGCACCTACGAGCAGTACTTC; CDR3aa: CASSTSLPESGTYEQYF
len: 15; d_gene: NA; v_gene: TRBV19; abundance: NA; j_gene: TRBJ2-5; CDR3nt: TGTGCCAGTACCGTAACCCAGGGGTCCCAAGAGACCCAGTACTTC; CDR3aa: CASTVTQGSQETQYF
len: 14; d_gene: TRBD1; v_gene: TRBV28; abundance: NA; j_gene: TRBJ1-5; CDR3nt: TGTGCCAGCAGTTGGGGACAGGGCAATCAGCCCCAGCATTTT; CDR3aa: CASSWGQGNQPQHF
len: 17; d_gene: TRBD2; v_gene: TRBV5-1; abundance: once; j_gene: TRBJ2-7; CDR3nt: TGCGCCAGCAGCTTGACCGCCGGGACTAGCGGGAGTTACGAGCAGTACTTC; CDR3aa: CASSLTAGTSGSYEQYF
len: 16; d_gene: TRBD1; v_gene: TRBV7-8; abundance: few; j_gene: TRBJ2-7; CDR3nt: TGTGCCAGCAGCACCCCAGGACAGGGGGCATCCTACGAGCAGTACTTC; CDR3aa: CASSTPGQGASYEQYF
len: 13; d_gene: NA; v_gene: TRBV5-1; abundance: NA; j_gene: TRBJ2-3; CDR3nt: TGCGCCAGCAGCTTGGCCAGCGCAGATACGCAGTATTTT; CDR3aa: CASSLASADTQYF
len: 13; d_gene: TRBD1; v_gene: TRBV30; abundance: few; j_gene: TRBJ2-5; CDR3nt: TGTGCCAAGAGGGACAGGGGTCCGGGGGAGCAGTACTTC; CDR3aa: CAKRDRGPGEQYF
len: 17; d_gene: NA; v_gene: TRBV27; abundance: NA; j_gene: TRBJ2-1; CDR3nt: TGTGCCAGCAGTCTCCGACAGAACCAGTTAACCAACAATGAGCAGTTCTTC; CDR3aa: CASSLRQNQLTNNEQFF
len: 11; d_gene: TRBD1; v_gene: TRBV29-1; abundance: NA; j_gene: TRBJ1-3; CDR3nt: TGCAGCGTTGAACAGGGGGGCACCATATATTTT; CDR3aa: CSVEQGGTIYF
len: 14; d_gene: NA; v_gene: TRBV19; abundance: few; j_gene: TRBJ2-1; CDR3nt: TGTGCCAGTCGCTCCCAAGCCCTCTCCAATGAGCAGTTCTTC; CDR3aa: CASRSQALSNEQFF
len: 15; d_gene: TRBD1; v_gene: TRBV10-2; abundance: NA; j_gene: TRBJ2-1; CDR3nt: TGCGCCAGCAGTGGTTCAGACAGGGGCTTAGATGAGCAGTTCTTC; CDR3aa: CASSGSDRGLDEQFF
len: 16; d_gene: NA; v_gene: TRBV29-1; abundance: NA; j_gene: TRBJ2-3; CDR3nt: TGCAGCGTTGGAGAGGGCGCAGGGGGGGGCACAGATACGCAGTATTTT; CDR3aa: CSVGEGAGGGTDTQYF
len: 17; d_gene: TRBD2; v_gene: TRBV28; abundance: NA; j_gene: TRBJ2-3; CDR3nt: TGTGCCAGCAGTTTATGGCTAGCGGGAGGGATCACAGATACGCAGTATTTT; CDR3aa: CASSLWLAGGITDTQYF
len: 17; d_gene: NA; v_gene: TRBV2; abundance: NA; j_gene: TRBJ2-6; CDR3nt: TGTGCCAGCAGTGGGACCACTATCAACTCTGGGGCCAACGTCCTGACTTTC; CDR3aa: CASSGTTINSGANVLTF